The 17 T cell receptor beta chains below were found in one sample sequenced in a study of T-cell reconstitution after alpha-beta-depleted transplantation in children. Unique molecular identifiers featured in how the TCRbeta library was prepared. Each CDR3 protein is one row after TCRdb ran MiXCR on the PCR reads. The table records 450,000 to 600,000 distinct CDR3 sequences, around a third of them present only once. This specimen consisted of PBMCs from the stem cell graft donor, obtained from the stem cell graft. The source is a human donor who donated a stem cell graft to a child with aplastic anemia.

This clonotype was detected only a few times. This sequence joins TRBV29-1 and TRBJ2-3; 7 nucleotides line up with TRBD2. CDR1 and CDR2 from the germline V gene are SQVTM and ANQGSEA. The CDR3 contains 13 residues. Trimming took 4 bases from V and 2 from J; bases not matched to a gene: 3. The chain's CDR3 is CSVGAGDTDTQYF. The CDR3 DNA follows: TGCAGCGTTGGGGCGGGAGACACAGATACGCAGTATTTT.

The gene calls are TRBV27 and TRBJ2-7; TRBD1 might be the D (5 bases). Germline V gene sequence: CDR1 MNHEY, CDR2 SMNVEV (reference sequence). Between the trimmed V and J ends, which lost 6 bases and 4 bases, there was a span of 13 bases. The length of the CDR3 is 13 residues. Here the CDR3 reads CASSTRVRYEQYF. The CDR3 coding sequence is TGTGCCAGCAGCACCAGGGTCCGATACGAGCAGTACTTC.

This chain connects TRBV6-2 or TRBV6-3 to TRBJ2-7; 8 nucleotides agree with TRBD2. The germline CDR1 and CDR2 sequences are MNHEY and SVGEGT. The CDR3 is 16 residues long. The V gene end was trimmed by 6 bases and the J gene end by 3 bases; junction bases not matched to a gene: 13. CDR3 nucleotides: TGTGCCAGCAGCAGACCCCTAGCGGGCGAGAGCTACGAGCAGTACGTC. Amino acid sequence: CASSRPLAGESYEQYV.

The chain links TRBV12-3 or TRBV12-4 to TRBJ1-2, with no clear D. The CDR3 runs to 12 residues. V gave up 8 bases and J gave up 0 bases, with 7 bases separating them. The CDR3 loop reads CASEGPNYGYTF. The DNA of the CDR3 is TGTGCCAGCGAGGGCCCTAACTATGGCTACACCTTC.

The J gene is TRBJ2-3, the V gene TRBV16, with 8 positions matching TRBD2. The trim removed 0 bases at V and 5 bases at J, leaving 4 bases unmatched. Germline V gives CDR1 KGHSY, CDR2 FQNENV. There are 15 residues in the CDR3. The CDR3 DNA follows: TGTGCCAGCAGCCAATCGTCGCTAGCGGGAGATACGCAGTATTTT. This translates into CASSQSSLAGDTQYF.

J is TRBJ2-1 and V is TRBV27, with TRBD2 identical over 9 bases. The germline CDR1 and CDR2 sequences are MNHEY and SMNVEV (reference sequence). CDR3 length equals 15 residues. The V segment lost 6 bases and the J segment 6 bases; nucleotides outside the gene matches: 9. In nucleotides, the CDR3 is TGTGCCAGCAGATACGCAGCGGGAGGCACCAATGAGCAGTTCTTC. Protein product: CASRYAAGGTNEQFF.

This sequence joins TRBV3-1 and TRBJ2-1; the match to TRBD2 covers 9 bases. After removal of 0 bases from V and 5 bases from J, the junction contained 5 bases not matched to a gene. Germline lookup yields CDR1 LGHDT and CDR2 YNNKEL (reference sequence). This CDR3 has 16 amino acids. The CDR3 bases are TGTGCCAGCAGCCAAGATCTCCTAGCGGGGAACAATGAGCAGTTCTTC. It yields the protein CASSQDLLAGNNEQFF.

Only a few counts were recorded for this clonotype. The rearrangement joins TRBV27 to TRBJ2-2, with D possibly being TRBD1 (6 bases). The CDR3 totals 15 residues. Trimming shortened V by 1 base and J by 5 bases, and 11 bases separated the two germline ends. Germline lookup yields CDR1 MNHEY and CDR2 SMNVEV (reference sequence). As DNA, the CDR3 is TGTGCCAGCAGTTTATTGGGGGCGGCGACCGGGGAGCTGTTTTTT. Translating it yields CASSLLGAATGELFF.

This clonotype appeared a few times. CDR3 region: CASGSPATEAFF. In DNA, the CDR3 is TGTGCTAGTGGTTCTCCCGCGACTGAAGCTTTCTTT. This chain links TRBV12-5 with TRBJ1-1; no firm D call. V was shortened by 4 bases and J by 5 bases, with 8 bases between the two germline ends. The CDR3 spans 12 residues. Germline CDR1 is LGHNT and CDR2 is FRNRAP.

CDR3: CASSGTNTGELFF. The CDR3, as DNA: TGTGCCAGTAGCGGAACGAACACCGGGGAGCTGTTTTTT. J is TRBJ2-2 and V is TRBV12-3 or TRBV12-4, with a possible D match to TRBD2 (6 bases). V lost 9 bases and J 0 bases, leaving 8 bases between the germline ends. This CDR3 comprises 13 residues.

J is TRBJ1-1 and V is TRBV15; the D gene is possibly TRBD1 (6 bases). The V end lost 1 base, the J end lost 1 base, and 10 bases lay between the germline ends. The germline gives CDR1 LNHNV, CDR2 YYDKDF (reference sequence). CDR3 length: 15 residues. The CDR3 DNA sequence: TGTGCCACCAGCAGAGCTACAGGGACGAACACTGAAGCTTTCTTT. Protein sequence: CATSRATGTNTEAFF.

J is TRBJ1-5 and V is TRBV28, with TRBD1 as a possible D gene (5 bases). From germline, CDR1 is MDHEN and CDR2 SYDVKM. V dropped 8 bases and J dropped 2 bases, with 16 bases sitting between them. The CDR3 extends over 15 amino acids. The CDR3 sequence: CASSTGGEGNQPQHF. CDR3 in DNA: TGTGCCAGCTCTACGGGGGGAGAGGGCAATCAGCCCCAGCATTTT.

This clonotype was observed a few times. The chain carries TRBV4-2 and TRBJ2-7; 9 bases match TRBD2. The CDR3 has 15 amino acids. Germline trimming cut 1 base from V and 0 bases from J; bases unmatched to any gene: 1. From germline, CDR1 is LGHNA and CDR2 YNFKEQ. CDR3 sequence (DNA): TGTGCCAGCAGCCAAGTAGCGGGGGTCTCCTACGAGCAGTACTTC. It codes for CASSQVAGVSYEQYF.

This clonotype was recorded at least ten times. This sequence joins TRBV5-1 and TRBJ2-3; possibly TRBD1 or TRBD2 for D (5 bases each). The V gene lost 4 bases and the J gene lost 6 bases, with 15 bases spanning the gap. The CDR3 is 14 amino acids. Germline V gene sequence: CDR1 SGHRS, CDR2 YFSETQ. The CDR3 sequence is CASSGAVWGDTQYF. The CDR3 DNA reads as TGCGCCAGCAGCGGAGCGGTCTGGGGCGATACGCAGTATTTT.

This clonotype was counted only a few times. J is TRBJ1-5 and V is TRBV19; D gene unclear. Trimming shortened V by 4 bases and J by 4 bases, and 11 bases separated the two germline ends. CDR1 is LNHDA and CDR2 is SQIVND in the germline V gene (reference sequence). The CDR3 loop spans 14 amino acids. Written as DNA, the CDR3 is TGTGCCAGTAGTACGAGGACCGCGAATCAGCCCCAGCATTTT. Translated, it gives CASSTRTANQPQHF. Filled out from reference TRBV19 and TRBJ1-5, the complete variable domain reads DGGITQSPKYLFRKEGQNVTLSCEQNLNHDAMYWYRQDPGQGLRLIYYSQIVNDFQKGDIAEGYSVSREKKESFPLTVTSAQKNPTAFYLCASSTRTANQPQHFGDGTRLSIL.

The chain links TRBV7-6 to TRBJ2-1; D may be TRBD1 (6 bases). V was shortened by 5 bases and J by 8 bases, with 16 bases between the two germline ends. Germline V CDR1 and CDR2: SGHVS, FNYEAQ. CDR3 length: 14 amino acids. CDR3 protein: CASSPRDTRDEQFF. CDR3 nucleotides: TGTGCCAGCAGCCCCCGGGACACCAGAGATGAGCAGTTCTTC.

The gene calls are TRBV29-1 and TRBJ1-2; D may be TRBD1 (6 bases). This CDR3 is built from 14 residues. CDR1 is SQVTM, CDR2 ANQGSEA, per germline. V lost 4 bases, J lost 1 base, and 13 bases lay in between. CDR3 loop: CSVVGRGVNYGYTF. The DNA for the CDR3 is TGCAGCGTTGTGGGCAGGGGCGTTAACTATGGCTACACCTTC.